This T cell receptor beta chain appears in the sequencing data of a study of T-cell memory formation after mild COVID-19. TCRdb re-analysed the 5' RACE reads in MiXCR, keeping a single row per CDR3 protein. The repertoire includes roughly 480,000 distinct CDR3 sequences, around a quarter of them detected once, and around an eighth sits in the top ten. Sequencing used PBMCs or a T cell subset sorted from them (not recorded which). This receptor was obtained from an adult woman who had mild COVID-19 (a few samples of this study predate the infection). Cell type and time point are not known.

For the CDR3, the DNA is TGCAGCGCTTACGGACAGGGGTCGTCGGAGACCCAGTACTTC. It specifies CSAYGQGSSETQYF. The chain combines TRBV29-1 with TRBJ2-5; 9 nucleotides match TRBD1. Per germline, CDR1 SQVTM and CDR2 ANQGSEA. Germline trimming cut 7 bases from V and 5 bases from J; bases unmatched to any gene: 11. The CDR3 consists of 14 residues.